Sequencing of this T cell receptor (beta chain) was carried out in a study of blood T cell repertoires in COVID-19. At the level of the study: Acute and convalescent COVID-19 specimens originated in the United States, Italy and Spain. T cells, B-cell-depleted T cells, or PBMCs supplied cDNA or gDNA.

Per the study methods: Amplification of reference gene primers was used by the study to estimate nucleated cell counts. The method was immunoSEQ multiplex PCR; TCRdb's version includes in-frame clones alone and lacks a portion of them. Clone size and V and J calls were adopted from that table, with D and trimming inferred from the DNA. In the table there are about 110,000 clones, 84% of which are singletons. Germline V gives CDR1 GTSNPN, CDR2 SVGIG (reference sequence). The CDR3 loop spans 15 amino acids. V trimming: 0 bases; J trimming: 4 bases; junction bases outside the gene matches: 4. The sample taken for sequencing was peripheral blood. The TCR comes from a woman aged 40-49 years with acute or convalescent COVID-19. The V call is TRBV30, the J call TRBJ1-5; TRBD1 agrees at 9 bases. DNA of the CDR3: TGTGCCTGGAGTGTCCGACAGGGGGGAAATCAGCCCCAGCATTTT. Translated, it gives CAWSVRQGGNQPQHF. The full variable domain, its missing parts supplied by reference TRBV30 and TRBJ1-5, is SQTIHQWPATLVQPVGSPLSLECTVEGTSNPNLYWYRQAAGRGLQLLFYSVGIGQISSEVPQNLSASRPQDRQFILSSKKLLLSDSGFYLCAWSVRQGGNQPQHFGDGTRLSIL.